These 11 T cell receptor beta chains came from one sample sequenced in a study of patients and donors after allogeneic stem cell transplantation. TCRdb fed the RT-PCR reads into MiXCR, producing one record per CDR3 protein. The repertoire holds under 200,000 distinct CDR3 sequences, with approximately 31% as singletons. The sample consisted of blood, either unsorted or a sorted T cell fraction (not recorded which). These receptor sequences come from a human donor who was either an allogeneic HSCT recipient or a stem cell or donor lymphocyte infusion donor (not recorded which). It is not recorded whose cells these are; they may come from a transplant donor.

The V call is TRBV19, the J call TRBJ1-1; 7 bases match TRBD1. Germline CDR1 and CDR2: LNHDA and SQIVND (reference sequence). This CDR3 has 15 residues. J gave up 4 bases and V 4 bases, and 9 bases lay outside the gene matches. CDR3 nucleotides: TGTGCCAGTAGTAGAGGACAGGTCCTCATCACTGAAGCTTTCTTT. Protein sequence: CASSRGQVLITEAFF.

This clonotype was found a few times. V gene TRBV30 combines with J gene TRBJ1-2; TRBD1 matches 10 bases. The CDR3 is made up of 17 amino acids. The ends lost 0 bases at V and 2 bases at J; junction bases unmatched: 9. Germline V gene lookup returns CDR1 GTSNPN and CDR2 SVGIG (reference sequence). CDR3: CAWSVWPPGQGNYGYTF. The CDR3 DNA reads TGTGCCTGGAGTGTATGGCCCCCGGGACAGGGGAACTATGGCTACACCTTC.

The gene calls are TRBV4-1 and TRBJ2-1, with D unresolved. Trimming left V 6 bases short and J 8 bases short, with 23 bases between. CDR1 is MGHRA, CDR2 YSYEKL, per germline. The CDR3 sequence is 16 residues long. The CDR3 DNA follows: TGCGCCAGCAGACATGACCCCGAATGGAGTTTGGATGAGCAGTTCTTC. This encodes CASRHDPEWSLDEQFF.

The rearrangement uses TRBV12-3 or TRBV12-4 and TRBJ2-7; D is unclear. Trimming took 3 bases from V and 2 from J, leaving 5 bases between them. The CDR3 contains 12 residues. In DNA, the CDR3 is TGTGCCAGCAGTTTCGGTCCCTACGAGCAGTACTTC. It translates to CASSFGPYEQYF.

This clonotype was counted a few times. DNA for the CDR3: TGCAGCGCTCTGACATCCGGAGGAGAGACCCAGTACTTC. Translated: CSALTSGGETQYF. The chain is built from TRBV29-1 and TRBJ2-5; tentative D call: TRBD2 (5 bases). The CDR3 has 13 residues. With 7 bases removed from V and 4 bases from J, the gap between germline ends came to 16 bases. The germline V gene has CDR1 SQVTM and CDR2 ANQGSEA.

This clonotype was observed many times. The J gene is TRBJ1-5, the V gene TRBV12-3 or TRBV12-4, with D unresolved. Trimming pared 5 bases from V and 7 bases from J, leaving 12 bases between. The CDR3 loop spans 13 amino acids. Here the CDR3 DNA reads TGTGCCAGCAGTCCCTTACACTTACAGCCCCAGCATTTT. This encodes CASSPLHLQPQHF.

The chain couples TRBV5-5 to TRBJ1-4; D gene ambiguous. Trimming left V 2 bases short and J 3 bases short, with 14 bases between. Germline V gene sequence: CDR1 SGHKS, CDR2 YYEKEE (reference sequence). The CDR3 sequence is 16 residues long. CDR3 sequence: CASSLANPRANEKLFF. The CDR3 nucleotides are TGTGCCAGCAGCTTAGCAAACCCGCGTGCTAATGAAAAACTGTTTTTT.

The rearrangement joins TRBV12-3 or TRBV12-4 to TRBJ2-7; 9 positions match TRBD1. The CDR3 sequence is 15 residues long. V dropped 5 bases and J dropped 3; count of bases not matched to a gene: 8. CDR3 DNA: TGTGCCAGCAGTGGGACAGGGCGGGACAGCTACGAGCAGTACTTC. It specifies CASSGTGRDSYEQYF.

The V gene is TRBV7-2, the J gene TRBJ2-3; unclear D gene. Germline V CDR1 and CDR2: SGHTA, FQGNSA. The CDR3 extends over 14 amino acids. V dropped 5 bases and J dropped 6 bases, with 15 bases sitting between them. The CDR3 coding sequence is TGTGCCAGCAGCCTCCTTAGGGTCGTGGATACGCAGTATTTT. The encoded protein is CASSLLRVVDTQYF. The full variable domain, completed using reference TRBV7-2 and TRBJ2-3, is GAGVSQSPSNKVTEKGKDVELRCDPISGHTALYWYRQSLGQGLEFLIYFQGNSAPDKSGLPSDRFSAERTGGSVSTLTIQRTQQEDSAVYLCASSLLRVVDTQYFGPGTRLTVL.

The chain couples TRBV5-1 to TRBJ2-3, with D possibly TRBD1 on 5 matching bases. V was trimmed by 0 bases and J by 4 bases, leaving 12 bases between them. Germline lookup yields CDR1 SGHRS and CDR2 YFSETQ. This CDR3 is 15 amino acids long. The CDR3 region has the DNA TGCGCCAGCAGCTTGGTTCAGGGAAAGCCAGATACGCAGTATTTT. Translated, it gives CASSLVQGKPDTQYF. The full variable domain, with the rest looked up from reference TRBV5-1 and TRBJ2-3, is KAGVTQTPRYLIKTRGQQVTLSCSPISGHRSVSWYQQTPGQGLQFLFEYFSETQRNKGNFPGRFSGRQFSNSRSEMNVSTLELGDSALYLCASSLVQGKPDTQYFGPGTRLTVL.

This clonotype was found a few times. The chain employs TRBV5-6 and TRBJ1-2, with 8 bases matching TRBD1. With V trimmed by 5 bases and J by 4 bases, 7 bases remained unmatched. Germline assignment: CDR1 SGHDT and CDR2 YYEEEE. This CDR3 region has 14 residues. CDR3 coding DNA: TGTGCCAGCAGGAGGACAGGGTTTAGCTATGGCTACACCTTC. The encoded protein is CASRRTGFSYGYTF.